This T cell receptor beta chain was identified during a study of CD8 T cells in Susac syndrome. General study points: The authors acknowledged that their TCR sequencing and HLA analysis involved a relatively small number of individuals.

Multiple sclerosis controls were treatment-naive patients with stable or active relapsing-remitting disease. An input of about 0.5 to 1 ug of RNA was subjected to reverse transcription using random hexamers. TCRdb itself ran the immunoSEQ multiplex PCR reads through MiXCR, one entry per CDR3 protein. The sample consists of around 130,000 distinct CDR3 sequences, about 95% of them appearing once. For this clonotype: The antigen remains undetermined.

CDR3 length: 11 amino acids. V shed 3 bases and J shed 6 bases, with 6 bases lying between them. Germline loops: CDR1 DFQATT, CDR2 SNEGSKA (reference sequence). The chain couples TRBV20-1 to TRBJ1-5; D gene unclear. Source material: CD4+ T cells from PBMCs. This clonotype was obtained from a human donor with multiple sclerosis. The chain's CDR3 is CSARESQPQHF. In nucleotides, the CDR3 is TGCAGTGCTAGGGAGTCTCAGCCCCAGCATTTT.